Listed here are 22 T cell receptor beta chains from one sample, sequenced in a study of blood T cell repertoires in COVID-19. Profiled with immunoSEQ multiplex PCR; TCRdb holds only in-frame clones, not every one. This sample has some 250,000 clones, with about 90% found just once. Sequencing was performed on PBMCs or T cells enriched from blood (not recorded which). The receptors derive from a woman aged 40 to 50 with acute COVID-19.

This clone was picked up many times. The chain combines TRBV21-1 with TRBJ1-5; the tabulated D call, TRBD1, remains unverified against the DNA. TRBV21-1 is a pseudogene segment. The CDR3 extends over 16 amino acids. The CDR3 loop reads CASSKVYTGTNQPQHF. The CDR3 region has the DNA TGTGCCAGCAGCAAAGTCTACACAGGGACCAATCAGCCCCAGCATTTT.

The V call is TRBV5-1, the J call TRBJ2-7; 8 bases agree with TRBD1. Germline V gives CDR1 SGHRS, CDR2 YFSETQ. The CDR3 contains 14 residues. Germline trimming cut 1 base from V and 4 bases from J; bases unmatched to any gene: 4. The CDR3 loop reads CASSLWTGSYEQYF. The CDR3, as DNA: TGCGCCAGCAGCTTGTGGACAGGGTCGTACGAGCAGTACTTC.

On this clone itself: The same CDR3 is also encoded by other DNA sequences in this sample. The chain recombines TRBV12-3 or TRBV12-4 with TRBJ1-2; D ambiguous. This CDR3 is 12 amino acids long. V dropped 2 bases and J dropped 2 bases, with 3 bases sitting between them. The CDR3: CASSLRNYGYTF. The CDR3 DNA reads as TGTGCCAGCAGTTTACGGAACTATGGCTACACCTTC.

The V gene is TRBV2, the J gene TRBJ2-1; 9 positions match TRBD2. Germline trimming cut 2 bases from V and 6 bases from J; bases unmatched to any gene: 5. The CDR3 has 15 residues. Looked up from germline, CDR1 is SNHLY and CDR2 is FYNNEI. The CDR3 here is CASSEFAGGTNEQFF. The CDR3 nucleotides are TGTGCCAGCAGTGAATTTGCGGGAGGGACCAATGAGCAGTTCTTC. Complete variable domain (other parts from reference TRBV2 and TRBJ2-1): EPEVTQTPSHQVTQMGQEVILRCVPISNHLYFYWYRQILGQKVEFLVSFYNNEISEKSEIFDDQFSVERPDGSNFTLKIRSTKLEDSAMYFCASSEFAGGTNEQFFGPGTRLTVL.

This clone has a handful of counts. This chain links TRBV10-1 with TRBJ2-2; TRBD2 matches at 7 bases. CDR3 length equals 14 residues. The junction had 3 bases not matched to a gene; V was cut back by 6 bases and J by 2 bases. Germline-derived CDR1 and CDR2 are WNHNN and SYGVQD (reference sequence). The CDR3 spells CASRSSGNTGELFF. CDR3 DNA sequence: TGCGCCAGCAGATCTAGCGGAAACACCGGGGAGCTGTTTTTT.

V usage is TRBV30 and J usage is TRBJ1-1; no clear D gene. Per germline, CDR1 GTSNPN and CDR2 SVGIG (reference sequence). Trimming removed 3 bases at V and 10 bases at J, with 21 bases between. The CDR3 spans 14 residues. CDR3 DNA sequence: TGTGCCTGGAGCAGTCCCCGCGTACGGGTCTTAGCTTTCTTT. Its protein product is CAWSSPRVRVLAFF.

The CDR3 nucleotides are TGTGCCAGCAGCCGGGGACTAGCGGGAGAGACCCAGTACTTC. Residues: CASSRGLAGETQYF. The chain joins TRBV14 to TRBJ2-5, with 12 bases identical to TRBD2. Germline V gives CDR1 SGHDN, CDR2 FVKESK. This CDR3 is 14 amino acids long. Losses at the gene ends were 4 bases for V and 4 bases for J; bases not matched to a gene: 1.

The chain carries TRBV5-1 and TRBJ2-7; 8 positions match TRBD1. The V gene's germline CDR1 is SGHRS and CDR2 YFSETQ. CDR3 length: 14 residues. V was clipped by 4 bases and J by 2 bases; unmatched bases: 5. The CDR3 region is CASSEDRDAYEQYF. CDR3 nucleotides: TGCGCCAGCAGCGAGGACAGGGATGCCTACGAGCAGTACTTC.

This rearrangement joins TRBV7-9 to TRBJ1-6; D not certain. The CDR3 runs to 14 residues. Germline-derived CDR1 and CDR2 are SEHNR and FQNEAQ (reference sequence). V lost 2 bases, J lost 8 bases, and 10 bases lay in between. Here the CDR3 DNA reads TGTGCCAGCAGCTTAAGTATCCGAGATTCACCCCTCCACTTT. It specifies CASSLSIRDSPLHF.

This rearrangement joins TRBV5-1 to TRBJ1-6; D is unresolved. The CDR3 extends over 14 amino acids. The germline gives CDR1 SGHRS, CDR2 YFSETQ. V was trimmed by 0 bases and J by 7 bases, leaving 8 bases between them. Written as DNA, the CDR3 is TGCGCCAGCAGCTTGGAGCTCTCCAATTCACCCCTCCACTTT. Translation gives CASSLELSNSPLHF.

V usage is TRBV6-1 and J usage is TRBJ1-6, with no clear D. V dropped 5 bases and J dropped 8 bases, with 7 bases sitting between them. This CDR3 has 12 amino acids. Germline CDR1 and CDR2: MNHNS and SASEGT. CDR3 protein: CASSNNDSPLHF. The CDR3 coding sequence is TGTGCCAGCAGTAACAATGATTCACCCCTCCACTTT.

This clone was seen only once. The chain is built from TRBV24-1 and TRBJ2-2; no firm D call. V was cut by 6 bases and J by 5 bases, with 9 bases left in between. The CDR3 covers 13 residues. Germline lookup yields CDR1 KGHDR and CDR2 SFDVKD. The CDR3 loop reads CATSLQITGELFF. CDR3 DNA: TGTGCCACCAGTCTCCAGATTACCGGGGAGCTGTTTTTT.

The CDR3 here is CASSLRLSGANVLTF. The CDR3 region has the DNA TGTGCCAGCAGTTTACGTCTTTCTGGGGCCAACGTCCTGACTTTC. The chain carries TRBV27 and TRBJ2-6; D remains ambiguous. Germline loops: CDR1 MNHEY, CDR2 SMNVEV (reference sequence). V lost 2 bases and J lost 1, with 6 bases in between. The CDR3 loop spans 15 amino acids.

The chain is built from TRBV29-1 and TRBJ2-7; 10 bases are shared with TRBD2. Germline V gene sequence: CDR1 SQVTM, CDR2 ANQGSEA. The ends lost 4 bases at V and 2 bases at J; junction bases unmatched: 2. The CDR3 is made up of 13 amino acids. For the CDR3, the DNA is TGCAGCGTTGTTACTAGCGGGACCTACGAGCAGTACTTC. Translating it yields CSVVTSGTYEQYF.

V is TRBV6-1 and J is TRBJ2-3, with unresolved D. CDR3 size: 13 residues. The V gene lost 3 bases and the J gene lost 4 bases, with 8 bases spanning the gap. The germline V gene has CDR1 MNHNS and CDR2 SASEGT. CDR3 sequence: CASSDSAADTQYF. The CDR3 coding sequence is TGTGCCAGCAGTGATTCCGCAGCAGATACGCAGTATTTT.

This clone was observed a single time. The rearrangement joins TRBV27 to TRBJ2-1; D may be TRBD2 (6 bases). The CDR3 is made up of 13 amino acids. V lost 6 bases and J 9 bases, leaving 15 bases between the germline ends. Germline-derived CDR1 and CDR2 are MNHEY and SMNVEV (reference sequence). This CDR3 is CASRGRESGEQFF. The DNA for the CDR3 is TGTGCCAGCAGGGGCCGGGAGTCGGGTGAGCAGTTCTTC.

The genes are TRBV7-6 and TRBJ1-5; 9 positions agree with TRBD1. The CDR3 totals 14 residues. With 6 bases clipped from V and 11 bases from J, the junction kept 11 bases outside the gene matches. Germline loops: CDR1 SGHVS, CDR2 FNYEAQ. The CDR3 DNA sequence: TGTGCCAGCAGTCAACAGGGGGCGGGTGGGACCCAGCATTTT. Translated: CASSQQGAGGTQHF. The complete variable domain, with remaining parts taken from reference TRBV7-6 and TRBJ1-5, reads GAGVSQSPRYKVTKRGQDVALRCDPISGHVSLYWYRQALGQGPEFLTYFNYEAQQDKSGLPNDRFSAERPEGSISTLTIQRTEQRDSAMYRCASSQQGAGGTQHFGDGTRLSIL.

Ten or more counts support this clone. CDR3: CASSFHTTYEQYF. CDR3 in DNA: TGTGCCAGCAGCTTTCACACTACCTACGAGCAGTACTTC. The chain has TRBV14 and TRBJ2-7; D is ambiguous. CDR3 length: 13 residues. Trimming removed 5 bases at V and 2 bases at J, with 10 bases between. Germline V gives CDR1 SGHDN, CDR2 FVKESK.

The V and J genes are TRBV19 and TRBJ1-3, with D possibly matching TRBD1 (5 bases). This CDR3 spans 15 amino acids. Deletions cut 1 base from V and 1 base from J, with 8 bases between. The germline V gene encodes CDR1 LNHDA and CDR2 SQIVND (reference sequence). The CDR3 DNA sequence: TGTGCCAGTAGTATAGCAGGGTATTCTGGAAACACCATATATTTT. It is translated as CASSIAGYSGNTIYF.

The chain couples TRBV7-8 to TRBJ2-7; D remains unclear. V was pared by 5 bases and J by 3 bases, with 14 bases between. The germline V gene has CDR1 SGHVS and CDR2 FQNEAQ. The CDR3 covers 14 residues. The CDR3 DNA is TGTGCCAGCAGCCCTACGACACCAAACTACGAGCAGTACTTC. Its protein is CASSPTTPNYEQYF.

The V and J genes are TRBV7-9 and TRBJ2-4; 14 bases align to TRBD2. Trimming took 5 bases from V and 7 from J; bases not matched to a gene: 4. The CDR3 sequence is 15 residues long. Germline assignment: CDR1 SEHNR and CDR2 FQNEAQ (reference sequence). The CDR3 coding sequence is TGTGCCAGCAGCCCTGGGACTAGCGGGGGTAACATTCAGTACTTC. Protein sequence: CASSPGTSGGNIQYF.

The V call is TRBV1, the J call TRBJ1-2. TRBV1 is classified as a pseudogene. The length of the CDR3 is 23 residues. CDR3 DNA: TGCACCAGCAGCCAAGGAAAAAGTCGGTGCATACCCTACAAAAAAAGCGAGGGCTATGGCTACACCTTC. This translates into CTSSQGKSRCIPYKKSEGYGYTF.